This TCR beta chain originates from a study of blood T cell repertoires in COVID-19. In the study overall: From T cells, B-cell-depleted T cells, or PBMCs came the material, which was cDNA or gDNA.

Germline values: CDR1 SGHVS, CDR2 FQNEAQ. The CDR3 totals 16 residues. V was clipped by 5 bases and J by 8 bases, with 21 bases between them. In the study's own analysis: Estimation of nucleated cell counts was performed using reference gene primer amplification. Produced via immunoSEQ multiplex PCR; TCRdb's table is partial and in-frame only. For V, J and clone size, that table is used; D and trimming come from the DNA. Of about 110,000 clones listed, 89% were seen once; the top ten hold 4% to 6%. The sequence derives from a man aged 40-55 years with active or convalescent COVID-19. The specimen was peripheral blood. This chain connects TRBV7-8 to TRBJ1-4; D is possibly TRBD1 (5 bases). For the CDR3, the DNA is TGTGCCAGCAGCGGGGGAGGATGGGGGATTGGGGAAAAACTGTTTTTT. It encodes CASSGGGWGIGEKLFF.